This T cell receptor beta chain was recorded in a study of human T cells and chemical hapten exposure. Study information: Recorded diagnoses among the mostly female patients were alopecia areata, totalis or universalis.

CDR1 is SGHVS, CDR2 FNYEAQ, per germline. Unmatched junction bases numbered 6, after V lost 5 bases and J lost 0 bases. The CDR3 consists of 15 residues. TCRdb redid the calling of the RACE reads with MiXCR, one entry per CDR3 protein. The sample contains approximately 50,000 distinct CDR3 sequences, 9.9% of which appear only once. Time point indicated: patch test 3, about 24 weeks after DPC sensitization. The treatment here: therapeutic diphenylcyclopropenone sensitization with weekly scalp DPC. Unfractionated whole blood yielded total RNA. V gene TRBV7-6 combines with J gene TRBJ1-2, with 7 bases fitting TRBD1. This receptor was taken from a woman aged 40 to 50 with alopecia areata. Some clones in this sample may be carry-over from other donors' samples. The source material was whole blood, sampled in connection with sensitization to the hapten diphenylcyclopropenone (DPC). CDR3 DNA sequence: TGTGCCAGCAGCGACGGGACAGCCTCTAACTATGGCTACACCTTC. Its protein is CASSDGTASNYGYTF.